The 15 T cell receptor beta chains given below trace back to one sample, sequenced in a study of cytomegalovirus exposure and HLA in healthy donors. With 60 Vbeta and 13 Jbeta primers, the PCR was carried out. The protocol was immunoSEQ multiplex PCR, while the TCRdb copy is restricted to in-frame clones and leaves out a portion. The sample carries over 110,000 clones, 80% recorded once. Sequenced input: PBMCs. The receptors come from a man aged 35-49 years in good health and CMV-seronegative.

This chain joins TRBV6-5 and TRBJ1-5, with 8 bases aligning to TRBD1. The trim removed 10 bases at V and 5 bases at J, leaving 4 bases unmatched. CDR1 MNHEY and CDR2 SVGAGI come from the germline V gene. The length of the CDR3 is 12 residues. CDR3 loop: CATKQGDQPQHF. The CDR3 nucleotides read TGTGCCACCAAACAGGGGGATCAGCCCCAGCATTTT.

The chain uses TRBV5-6 and TRBJ2-3, with 10 bases identical to TRBD1. The V gene end was trimmed by 4 bases and the J gene end by 4 bases; junction bases not matched to a gene: 6. Germline V gene lookup returns CDR1 SGHDT and CDR2 YYEEEE. The CDR3 has 15 residues. The CDR3 nucleotides read TGTGCCAGCAGCAAGACAGGGGGCGCCTCAGATACGCAGTATTTT. Its protein is CASSKTGGASDTQYF.

V usage is TRBV2 and J usage is TRBJ2-2, with 7 bases matching TRBD1. Germline V gives CDR1 SNHLY, CDR2 FYNNEI. The CDR3 extends over 15 amino acids. J lost 5 bases, V lost 6 bases, and 9 bases had no gene match. CDR3 loop: CASSPGQPKTGELFF. The CDR3 nucleotides are TGTGCCAGCAGCCCGGGACAGCCCAAGACCGGGGAGCTGTTTTTT.

The chain couples TRBV7-6 to TRBJ2-5, with D perhaps TRBD1 (6 bases). TRBJ2-7 matches the DNA end more closely, so the J call is doubtful. The germline V gene encodes CDR1 SGHVS and CDR2 FNYEAQ. The CDR3 totals 15 residues. The CDR3 loop reads CASSSQSGTPYEQYF. CDR3 DNA: TGTGCCAGCAGCTCGCAGTCCGGGACACCCTACGAGCAGTACTTC.

This chain connects TRBV27 to TRBJ1-5; D ambiguous. Looked up from germline, CDR1 is MNHEY and CDR2 is SMNVEV (reference sequence). Trimming left V 3 bases short and J 4 bases short, with 10 bases between. This CDR3 is 14 amino acids long. CDR3 nucleotides: TGTGCCAGCAGTTTGACGGGGATGAATCAGCCCCAGCATTTT. This codes for CASSLTGMNQPQHF.

The V and J genes are TRBV18 and TRBJ1-4; 7 nucleotides align to TRBD1. The CDR3 extends over 17 amino acids. Germline values: CDR1 KGHSH, CDR2 LQKENI. V lost 3 bases, J lost 0 bases, and 7 bases stayed unmatched. CDR3 in DNA: TGTGCCAGCTCACCGGGCACAGGGGACTCAACTAATGAAAAACTGTTTTTT. As protein: CASSPGTGDSTNEKLFF.

The rearrangement joins TRBV19 to TRBJ1-1, with 8 positions matching TRBD1. The germline CDR1 and CDR2 sequences are LNHDA and SQIVND (reference sequence). With V trimmed by 7 bases and J by 5 bases, 6 bases remained unmatched. There are 13 residues in the CDR3. The CDR3 bases are TGTGCCAGTACGGACAGGGTTTGGACTGAAGCTTTCTTT. This gives the protein CASTDRVWTEAFF.

In its sample, this clone was seen a few times. The CDR3 protein is CASSDSGRRAFF. CDR3 in DNA: TGTGCCAGCAGTGACTCGGGCAGGCGAGCTTTCTTT. The J gene is TRBJ1-1, the V gene TRBV6-4, with D unclear. Trimming took 0 bases from V and 10 from J, leaving 9 bases between them. The CDR3 runs 12 residues. The germline gives CDR1 MRHNA, CDR2 SNTAGT.

The chain recombines TRBV6-5 with TRBJ1-2; weak D call: TRBD1 (6 bases). CDR3 length: 13 residues. The V gene lost 6 bases and the J gene lost 8 bases, with 16 bases spanning the gap. The germline V gene has CDR1 MNHEY and CDR2 SVGAGI. The CDR3 loop is CASSMDSPDGYTF. Written as DNA, the CDR3 is TGTGCCAGCAGCATGGACAGCCCTGACGGCTACACCTTC.

The DNA for the CDR3 is TGTGCCAGCAGCGTAGATCTCGGGGTCAGCTCCTACAATGAGCAGTTCTTC. This translates into CASSVDLGVSSYNEQFF. The V and J genes are TRBV9 and TRBJ2-1, with a possible D match to TRBD2 (5 bases). The germline gives CDR1 SGDLS, CDR2 YYNGEE. This CDR3 is built from 17 residues. Trimming cost V 0 bases and J 0 bases, with 13 bases left between them.

The chain links TRBV30 to TRBJ2-7; 10 bases align to TRBD1. Trimming cost V 4 bases and J 6 bases; bases outside gene matches: 12. The CDR3 totals 15 residues. Germline assignment: CDR1 GTSNPN and CDR2 SVGIG (reference sequence). CDR3 nucleotide sequence: TGTGCCTGGAAGATAGGACAGGGGGGAGTGGGCGAGCAGTACTTC. This sequence encodes CAWKIGQGGVGEQYF.

The gene calls are TRBV18 and TRBJ2-3, with a weak D call TRBD1 (6 bases). V was clipped by 2 bases and J by 0 bases, with 12 bases between them. The CDR3 sequence is 16 residues long. Germline V gives CDR1 KGHSH, CDR2 LQKENI. The CDR3 sequence: CASSPFTGHSTDTQYF. The CDR3 nucleotides are TGTGCCAGCTCACCATTCACAGGGCATAGCACAGATACGCAGTATTTT.

Worth noting for this clone: The same CDR3 arises from other DNA sequences in this sample as well. The rearrangement links TRBV12-5 to TRBJ1-1; TRBD1 aligns across 7 bases. Germline V gene sequence: CDR1 LGHNT, CDR2 FRNRAP. The CDR3 is 14 amino acids. Trimming cost V 4 bases and J 2 bases; bases outside gene matches: 4. For the CDR3, the DNA is TGTGCTAGTGGTTCCAGGGGGACTAACACTGAAGCTTTCTTT. Protein: CASGSRGTNTEAFF.

This chain links TRBV15 with TRBJ2-2; D is ambiguous. The tail of the sequence fits TRBJ1-3 better, so the J call may be wrong. The CDR3 is 15 residues long. Germline CDR1 reads LNHNV; CDR2 reads YYDKDF (reference sequence). For the CDR3, the DNA is TGTGCCACCAGCAGAGAGACAAGCTCTGGAAACACCATATATTTT. Its translation: CATSRETSSGNTIYF.

The CDR3 sequence: CASRPGLGIYEQYF. The CDR3 DNA reads as TGTGCCAGCAGGCCGGGACTAGGGATCTACGAGCAGTACTTC. V gene TRBV2 combines with J gene TRBJ2-7; 8 nucleotides align to TRBD2. Germline V gene lookup returns CDR1 SNHLY and CDR2 FYNNEI. Trimming removed 6 bases from V and 3 bases from J; junction bases left unmatched: 7. This CDR3 spans 14 amino acids.